The TCR beta chain under discussion was sequenced for a study of OX40 agonist ivuxolimab in advanced cancers. Study-level findings and limits: There were also nonresponders showing low normalized T-cell clonal expansion. The antigens recognized by the expanded peripheral T cells, that is their antigen specificity, were not determined. Relative to CD4+ cells, CD8+ T cells on average had more expanded clones.

V lost 1 base and J 5 bases, leaving 14 bases between the germline ends. Germline V CDR1 and CDR2: SGHTS, YDEGEE. The CDR3 consists of 15 residues. As regards this clone: Its antigen is as yet unknown.

TCRdb's table, derived via immunoSEQ multiplex PCR, lists solely in-frame clones and lacks some. The sample carries roughly 95,000 clones, 65% to 90% recorded once. Sequencing was performed on CD4+ or CD8+ T cells sorted from blood, taken in a trial of the OX40 agonist ivuxolimab. The sequence derives from an adult with an advanced solid tumor such as melanoma, head and neck, liver or kidney cancer. The V and J genes are TRBV5-8 and TRBJ2-3; D ambiguous. CDR3 sequence (DNA): TGTGCCAGCAGCTTGTCATATGGGGTAGGAGATACGCAGTATTTT. Amino acid sequence: CASSLSYGVGDTQYF.